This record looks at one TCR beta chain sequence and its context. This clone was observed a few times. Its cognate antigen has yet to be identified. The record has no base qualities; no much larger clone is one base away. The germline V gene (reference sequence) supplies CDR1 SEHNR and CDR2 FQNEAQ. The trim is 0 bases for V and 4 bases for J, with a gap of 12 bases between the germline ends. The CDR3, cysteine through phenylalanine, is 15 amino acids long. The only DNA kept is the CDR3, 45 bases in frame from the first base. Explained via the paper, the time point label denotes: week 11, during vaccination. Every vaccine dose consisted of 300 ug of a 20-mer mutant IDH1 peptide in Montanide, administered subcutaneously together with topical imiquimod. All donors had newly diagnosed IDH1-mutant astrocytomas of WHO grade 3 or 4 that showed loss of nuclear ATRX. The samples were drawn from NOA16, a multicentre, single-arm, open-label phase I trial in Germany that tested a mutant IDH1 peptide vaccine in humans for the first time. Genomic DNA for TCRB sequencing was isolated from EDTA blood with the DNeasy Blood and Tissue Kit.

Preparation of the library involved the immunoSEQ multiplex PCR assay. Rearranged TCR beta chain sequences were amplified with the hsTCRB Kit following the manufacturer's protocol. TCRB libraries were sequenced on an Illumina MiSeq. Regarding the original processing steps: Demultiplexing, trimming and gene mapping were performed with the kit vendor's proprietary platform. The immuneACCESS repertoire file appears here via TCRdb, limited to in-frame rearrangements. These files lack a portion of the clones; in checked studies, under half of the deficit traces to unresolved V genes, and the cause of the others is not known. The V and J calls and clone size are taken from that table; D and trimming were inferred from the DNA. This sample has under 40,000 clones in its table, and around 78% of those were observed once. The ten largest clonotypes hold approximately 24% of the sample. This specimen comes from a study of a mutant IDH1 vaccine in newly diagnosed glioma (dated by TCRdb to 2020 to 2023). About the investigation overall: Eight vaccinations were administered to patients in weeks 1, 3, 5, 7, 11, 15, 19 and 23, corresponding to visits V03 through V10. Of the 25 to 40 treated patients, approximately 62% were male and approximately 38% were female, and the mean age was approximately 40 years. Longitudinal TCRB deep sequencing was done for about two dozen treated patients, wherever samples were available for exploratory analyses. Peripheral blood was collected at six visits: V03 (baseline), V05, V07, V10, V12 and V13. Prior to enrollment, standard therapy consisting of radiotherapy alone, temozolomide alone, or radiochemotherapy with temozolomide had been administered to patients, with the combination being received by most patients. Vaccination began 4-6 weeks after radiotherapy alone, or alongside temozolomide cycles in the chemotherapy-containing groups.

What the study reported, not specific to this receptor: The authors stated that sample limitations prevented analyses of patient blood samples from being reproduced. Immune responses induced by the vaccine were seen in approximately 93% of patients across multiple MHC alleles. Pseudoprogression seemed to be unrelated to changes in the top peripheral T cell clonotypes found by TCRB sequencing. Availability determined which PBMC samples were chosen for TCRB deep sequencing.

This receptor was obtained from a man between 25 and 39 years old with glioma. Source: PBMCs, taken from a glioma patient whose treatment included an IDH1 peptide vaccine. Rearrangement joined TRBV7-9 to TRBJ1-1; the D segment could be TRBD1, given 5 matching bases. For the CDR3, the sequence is CASSLADTGSTEAFF. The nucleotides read TGTGCCAGCAGCTTAGCGGACACCGGGAGCACTGAAGCTTTCTTT.